The entry below describes one TCR beta chain. The data belong to a study of blood T cell repertoires in COVID-19. Whole-study context: Acute and convalescent COVID-19 specimens originated in the United States, Italy and Spain.

The V gene end was trimmed by 8 bases and the J gene end by 1 base; junction bases not matched to a gene: 13. Per the germline V gene, CDR1 is LGHNA and CDR2 is YNFKEQ. The CDR3 covers 18 residues. Per the original methods: Reference gene primer amplification gave estimated nucleated cell counts. Sequencing used immunoSEQ multiplex PCR; TCRdb keeps in-frame clones, though not all of them. V, J and clone size are taken as reported in that table, and D and trimming were inferred from the DNA itself. The data contain roughly 150,000 clones, roughly nine tenths of them seen just once; the ten biggest clones take up 3%.

The gene calls are TRBV4-2 and TRBJ2-5; the match to TRBD2 covers 13 bases. The receptor was isolated from a woman aged 55-69 years with active COVID-19. The sequencing input was peripheral blood. For the CDR3, the DNA is TGTGCCAGCTCAGGGGGGGGACTAGCGGGGTTCTTCCAAGAGACCCAGTACTTC. Protein product: CASSGGGLAGFFQETQYF.